A selection of T cell receptor beta chains follows, all from one sample in a study of OX40 agonist ivuxolimab in advanced cancers. Assay used: immunoSEQ multiplex PCR; TCRdb lists only in-frame clones, some missing. The data show 90,000 to 100,000 clones, about nine tenths seen once. The source was CD4+ or CD8+ T cells sorted from blood, collected in a trial of the OX40 agonist ivuxolimab. These receptor sequences come from an adult with an advanced solid tumor such as melanoma, head and neck, liver or kidney cancer. Each CDR3 is given with its conserved first and last residue. A D gene is named only where the DNA matches it firmly. Not every row has a clone size; where given, it reads once, few, many or a size class.

>TRBJ2-5|-|-|TRBV20-1
CSARVEETQYF
TGCAGTGCTAGAGTGGAGGAGACCCAGTACTTC
>TRBJ1-6|-|TRBD1|TRBV30
CAWTGDSSYNSPLHF
TGTGCCTGGACAGGGGACAGCTCCTATAATTCACCCCTCCACTTT
>TRBJ2-7|-|-|TRBV6-6
CASSYQGIVYEQYF
TGTGCCAGCAGTTACCAGGGAATAGTCTACGAGCAGTACTTC
>TRBJ1-1|-|-|TRBV6-6
CASRPSNMNTEAFF
TGTGCCAGCAGGCCCAGTAACATGAACACTGAAGCTTTCTTT
>TRBJ2-5|-|-|TRBV9
CASSESGGFRETQYF
TGTGCCAGCAGTGAGTCTGGGGGATTCCGAGAGACCCAGTACTTC
>TRBJ1-5|-|-|TRBV7-2
CASSFPGGKPQHF
TGTGCCAGCAGCTTCCCGGGGGGGAAGCCCCAGCATTTT
>TRBJ2-1|-|-|TRBV7-9
CASSLGLRSNEQFF
TGTGCCAGCAGCTTGGGGCTACGCAGTAATGAGCAGTTCTTC
>TRBJ2-7|once|TRBD1|TRBV28
CASSSRTGAYEQYF
TGTGCCAGCAGTTCCCGGACAGGGGCTTACGAGCAGTACTTC
>TRBJ2-1|few|-|TRBV2
CASSEEAVSSYNEQFF
TGTGCCAGCAGTGAAGAAGCGGTTAGCTCCTACAATGAGCAGTTCTTC
>TRBJ2-3|-|-|TRBV28
CASSPTGARTDTQYF
TGTGCCAGCAGTCCGACAGGAGCCCGCACAGATACGCAGTATTTT
>TRBJ2-1|-|TRBD2|TRBV10-3
CAISESPLAGAGEQFF
TGTGCCATCAGTGAGTCCCCCCTAGCGGGAGCGGGTGAGCAGTTCTTC
>TRBJ2-1|-|TRBD2|TRBV7-8
CASSLGTSGKDEQFF
TGTGCCAGCAGCCTAGGGACTAGCGGGAAGGATGAGCAGTTCTTC
>TRBJ2-1|-|TRBD1|TRBV29-1
CSANPLRTGEGKFF
TGCAGCGCTAATCCGCTCAGGACAGGGGAAGGGAAGTTCTTC
>TRBJ2-3|-|TRBD2|TRBV5-6
CASSRTSGGTTDTQYF
TGTGCCAGCAGCCGGACTAGCGGGGGCACCACAGATACGCAGTATTTT
>TRBJ2-1|-|-|TRBV29-1
CSAARTVNNEQFF
TGCAGCGCAGCCAGGACTGTAAACAATGAGCAGTTCTTC
>TRBJ1-1|once|-|TRBV2
CASGPRQKMNTEAFF
TGTGCCAGTGGCCCCCGACAGAAGATGAACACTGAAGCTTTCTTT
>TRBJ2-2|few|-|TRBV10-3
CAISGGNTGELFF
TGTGCCATCAGTGGAGGGAACACCGGGGAGCTGTTTTTT
>TRBJ1-1|-|-|TRBV10-3
CAISEGVKAFF
TGTGCCATCAGTGAGGGGGTAAAAGCTTTCTTT
>TRBJ2-2|-|-|TRBV7-9
CASSLAGGELFF
TGTGCCAGCAGCTTAGCGGGCGGGGAGCTGTTTTTT
>TRBJ1-2|-|-|TRBV7-9
CASSLEGGNGYTF
TGTGCCAGCAGCCTAGAAGGCGGGAATGGCTACACCTTC
>TRBJ2-3|-|-|TRBV28
CASSSPSTDTQYF
TGTGCCAGCAGTTCACCCAGCACAGATACGCAGTATTTT
>TRBJ2-3|-|-|TRBV28
CASKVKQDTQYF
TGTGCCAGCAAGGTGAAGCAAGATACGCAGTATTTT
>TRBJ2-3|once|-|TRBV5-4
CASSFGTDTQYF
TGTGCCAGCAGCTTCGGCACAGATACGCAGTATTTT